What follows are 5 T cell receptor beta chains derived from one specimen sequenced in a study of graft-versus-host responses after intestinal transplantation. The method was immunoSEQ multiplex PCR; TCRdb's version includes in-frame clones alone and lacks a portion of them. The sample carries almost 20,000 clones, roughly 86% recorded once. The sample consisted of PBMCs, taken approximately 220 days after intestinal transplant. Receptors were obtained from a human patient who received an intestinal transplant, so some T cells may come from the graft donor.

This clone was observed a handful of times. The V and J genes are TRBV19 and TRBJ1-1, with D maybe TRBD1 (6 bases). Germline V gene data show CDR1 as LNHDA and CDR2 as SQIVND (reference sequence). V was trimmed by 8 bases and J by 4 bases, leaving 20 bases between them. This CDR3 spans 15 amino acids. The CDR3 coding sequence is TGTGCCAGTGGGGGTTTTGGGGGCCGTGGCACTGAAGCTTTCTTT. Residues: CASGGFGGRGTEAFF.

The chain employs TRBV15 and TRBJ1-2; 11 positions agree with TRBD1. The CDR3 extends over 13 amino acids. Germline V CDR1 and CDR2: LNHNV, YYDKDF (reference sequence). V shed 10 bases, J shed 4 bases, and the junction held 5 bases outside the gene matches. CDR3 DNA: TGTGCCATACGGACAGGGGGCGGCTATGGCTACACCTTC. This gives the protein CAIRTGGGYGYTF.

The V call is TRBV4-1, the J call TRBJ2-3; D ambiguous. Trimming pared 4 bases from V and 6 bases from J, leaving 14 bases between. Germline CDR1 and CDR2: MGHRA and YSYEKL. The CDR3 totals 14 residues. CDR3 in DNA: TGCGCCAGCAGCCTCCCCTCTCTCGTGGATACGCAGTATTTT. This gives the protein CASSLPSLVDTQYF.

V is TRBV19 and J is TRBJ2-2; D assignment may be TRBD1 or TRBD2 (5 bases each). The CDR3 is made up of 15 amino acids. The V end was cut by 3 bases, the J end by 5 bases, with 13 bases between. Per germline, CDR1 LNHDA and CDR2 SQIVND (reference sequence). The CDR3 coding sequence is TGTGCCAGTAGTATCTTGAGGGGAGAGACCGGGGAGCTGTTTTTT. Encoded protein: CASSILRGETGELFF. Variable domain in full (rest from reference TRBV19 and TRBJ2-2): DGGITQSPKYLFRKEGQNVTLSCEQNLNHDAMYWYRQDPGQGLRLIYYSQIVNDFQKGDIAEGYSVSREKKESFPLTVTSAQKNPTAFYLCASSILRGETGELFFGEGSRLTVL.

The chain has TRBV19 and TRBJ2-7; weak D call: TRBD1 (6 bases). Between the trimmed V and J ends, which lost 5 bases and 2 bases, there was a span of 10 bases. This CDR3 has 13 residues. The germline V gene has CDR1 LNHDA and CDR2 SQIVND (reference sequence). The CDR3 nucleotides read TGTGCCAGTAGTCCCGGACAGACCTACGAGCAGTACTTC. Protein product: CASSPGQTYEQYF.